This T cell receptor beta chain was recorded in a study of blood T cell repertoires in COVID-19 (TCRdb year 2020). Notes on the research overall: The collaborator samples originated in the United States, Italy and Spain and spanned the acute and convalescent phases of COVID-19. The material from the prospective study consisted of cDNA or gDNA derived from T cells, B-cell-depleted T cells, or PBMCs. Deeply sampled blood TCRbeta repertoires from subjects exposed to, actively infected with, or recovered from COVID-19 were included in the dataset. The repertoires were released in a freely available public database intended as a resource for research on the immune response to SARS-CoV-2. Samples were obtained from the ongoing ImmuneRACE study (first 160 participants) and from 1,254 subjects provided by 6 global collaborators. The sample metadata nearly always contained a de-identified subject ID, COVID-19 status, age in years and sex. Where available, HLA class I and class II types were taken from metadata supplied by the sample provider and were not determined by assay-based typing.

Relative to germline, V is missing 3 bases and J is missing 2 bases, with 0 bases of the junction outside any gene match. The CDR3, from cysteine to phenylalanine, totals 14 residues. The entry retains the CDR3 DNA only, 42 bases that are in frame from base 1. CDR1 and CDR2, looked up from the germline V gene (reference sequence), are MNHEY and SMNVEV. TCRbeta CDR3 regions were amplified from genomic DNA by means of the immunoSEQ Assay, a bias-controlled multiplex PCR. Under the source paper's analysis protocol: Nucleated cell counts per sample were estimated from amplification of reference gene primers within the assay. To quantify the absolute abundance of each unique TCRbeta CDR3 rearrangement, sequence reads were collapsed and filtered. For each sample, productive Simpson clonality was calculated by taking the square root of Simpson's diversity index across productive rearrangements. Not all clones reach the TCRdb copy of this immuneACCESS table, which keeps in-frame sequences only. Checked studies attribute under half of the gap to unresolved V genes and leave the rest unexplained. The V and J calls and the clone size are those of that table, but D and trimming were determined from the DNA. In all, the sample holds 300,000 to 450,000 clones, and 85% of those were seen once. Of the sample, about 3.6% falls within the top ten clones.

Details on this clone: What this receptor recognizes is not known. No base qualities exist here, and no much larger clone lies one base off it.

Collaborating institutions collected whole blood in K2EDTA tubes following their own protocols. Collaborator samples were shipped for TCRbeta analysis as frozen whole blood, isolated PBMCs, or DNA extracted from either sample type. On the study overall, not on this receptor specifically: The amount of clinical and demographic metadata varied by source and participant and was provided uncurated.

This chain is built from TRBV27 and TRBJ1-3; the junction holds 8 bases that match TRBD1. This sequence originates from a woman between 18 and 29 years old with acute or convalescent COVID-19. The sample comprised peripheral blood. The CDR3 here reads CASSFRGPGNTIYF. The DNA sequence is TGTGCCAGCAGTTTCAGGGGGCCTGGAAACACCATATATTTT.